This T cell receptor beta chain was obtained from a study of cytomegalovirus exposure and HLA in healthy donors. Study-level findings and limits: The authors confirmed in vitro that three CMV-associated chains were specific for CMV antigens.

Separate from the roughly 700-subject first cohort was the approximately 120-subject validation cohort, to which the donors belonged. Here immunoSEQ multiplex PCR was the method, and the copy in TCRdb shows in-frame clones only, minus some. The table records about 280,000 clones, approximately 88% of them present only once. The CDR3 totals 17 residues. J lost 12 bases, V lost 0 bases, and 11 bases had no gene match. Germline values: CDR1 SGHAT, CDR2 FQNNGV. Details on this clone: Its matching antigen is unknown.

This rearrangement joins TRBV11-2 to TRBJ2-1, with 13 bases matching TRBD2. This clonotype was sampled from a woman between 18 and 30 years old in good health and CMV-seronegative. Input material: PBMCs. This chain's CDR3 is CASSLDPGTSGTSAQFF. Here the CDR3 DNA reads TGTGCCAGCAGCTTAGATCCCGGGACTAGCGGGACTTCTGCGCAGTTCTTC.